This paragraph covers one T cell receptor (beta chain) sequence. V was trimmed by 2 bases and J by 5 bases, leaving 7 bases between them. CDR1 MNHEY and CDR2 SMNVEV come from the germline V gene (reference sequence). This CDR3 is 13 amino acids long. The sample originates from a study of control samples from healthy donors and cancer patients. Data came from immunoSEQ multiplex PCR; TCRdb stores just in-frame clones and leaves some out. The sample contains 120,000 or so clones, about nine tenths of which appear only once. The rearrangement links TRBV27 to TRBJ1-5, with D uncertain. Sequenced sample: blood. This TCR came from a man in his forties in good health. CDR3 in DNA: TGTGCCAGCAGTTTAGGGCTTGATCAGCCCCAGCATTTT. Amino acid sequence: CASSLGLDQPQHF.